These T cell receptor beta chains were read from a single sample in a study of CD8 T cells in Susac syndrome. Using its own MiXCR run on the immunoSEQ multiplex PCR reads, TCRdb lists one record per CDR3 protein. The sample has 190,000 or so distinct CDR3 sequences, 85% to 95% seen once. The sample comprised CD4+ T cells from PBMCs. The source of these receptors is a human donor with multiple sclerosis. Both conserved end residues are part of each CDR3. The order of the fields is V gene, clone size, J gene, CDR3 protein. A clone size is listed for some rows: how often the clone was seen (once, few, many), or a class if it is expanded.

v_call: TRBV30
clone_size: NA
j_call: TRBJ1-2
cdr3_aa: CAWSGANYGYTF

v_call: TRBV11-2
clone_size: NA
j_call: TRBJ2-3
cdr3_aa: CASSLTAGAQDTQYF

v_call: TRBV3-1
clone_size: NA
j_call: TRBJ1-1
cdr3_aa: CASSQPLGGTEAFF

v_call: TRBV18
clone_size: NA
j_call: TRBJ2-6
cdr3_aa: CASSPRGDGANVLTF

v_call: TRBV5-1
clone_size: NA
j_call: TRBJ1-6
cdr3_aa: CASRLPGAHSPLHF

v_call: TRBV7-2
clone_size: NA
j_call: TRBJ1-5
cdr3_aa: CASSSVFEGRGSAQHF

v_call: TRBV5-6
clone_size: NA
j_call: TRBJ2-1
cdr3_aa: CASSSLGPFNEQFF

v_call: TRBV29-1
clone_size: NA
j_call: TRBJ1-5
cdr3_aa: CSVGQGLYGNQPQHF

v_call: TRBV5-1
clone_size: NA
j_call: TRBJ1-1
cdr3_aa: CASSMGTVNTEAFF

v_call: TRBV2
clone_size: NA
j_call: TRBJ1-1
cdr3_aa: CASSEQAPGNTEAFF

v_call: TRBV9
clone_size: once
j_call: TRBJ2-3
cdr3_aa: CASSVAVGLAGGQDTQYF

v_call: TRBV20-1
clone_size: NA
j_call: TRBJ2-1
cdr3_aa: CSARSGSGSSYNEQFF

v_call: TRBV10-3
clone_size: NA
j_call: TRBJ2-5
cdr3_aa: CAISGLRAEQETQYF

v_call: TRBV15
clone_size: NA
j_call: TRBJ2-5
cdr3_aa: CATSRGDGSGVGTQYF

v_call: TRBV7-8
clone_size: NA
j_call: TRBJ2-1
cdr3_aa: CASSLTRGGSYNEQFF

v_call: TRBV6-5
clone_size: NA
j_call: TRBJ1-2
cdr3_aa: CASSLVGSGYTF

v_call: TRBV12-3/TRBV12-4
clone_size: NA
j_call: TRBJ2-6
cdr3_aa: CASSFGPRIGANVLTF

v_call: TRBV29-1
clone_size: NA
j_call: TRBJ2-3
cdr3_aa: CSVEGPGGDTQYF

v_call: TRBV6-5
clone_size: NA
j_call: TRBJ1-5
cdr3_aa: CASTSGQGSNQPQHF

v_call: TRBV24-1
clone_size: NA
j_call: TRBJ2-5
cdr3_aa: CATSDNGSGETQYF

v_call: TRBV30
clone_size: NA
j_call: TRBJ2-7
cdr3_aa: CAWSGQGLEQYF

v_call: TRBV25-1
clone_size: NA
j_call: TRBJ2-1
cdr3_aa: CASTVRNEQFF

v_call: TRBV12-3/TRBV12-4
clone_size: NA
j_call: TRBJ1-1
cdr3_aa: CASSFLIVNTEAFF

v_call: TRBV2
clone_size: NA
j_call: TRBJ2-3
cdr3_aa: CATKKDGSFTDTQYF

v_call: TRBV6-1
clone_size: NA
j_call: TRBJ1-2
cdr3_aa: CASSPDRGQRGYTF

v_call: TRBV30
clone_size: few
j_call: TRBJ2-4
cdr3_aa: CAWSDPRQGGRPNIQYF

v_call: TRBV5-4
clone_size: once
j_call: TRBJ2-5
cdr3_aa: CASSVLLAGGQETQYF

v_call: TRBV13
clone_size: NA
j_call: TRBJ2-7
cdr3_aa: CASSFAGWEQYF

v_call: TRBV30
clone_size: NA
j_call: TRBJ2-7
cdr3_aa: CAWRRTGVYEQYF

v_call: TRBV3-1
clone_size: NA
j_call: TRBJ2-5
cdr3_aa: CASVNSWETQYF

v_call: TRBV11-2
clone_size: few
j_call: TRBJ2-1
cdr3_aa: CASSSGREREQFF

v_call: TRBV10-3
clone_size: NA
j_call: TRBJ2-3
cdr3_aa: CAIRRDSRRTDTQYF

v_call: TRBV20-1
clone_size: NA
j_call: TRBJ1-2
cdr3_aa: CSANTPGQGDGYTF

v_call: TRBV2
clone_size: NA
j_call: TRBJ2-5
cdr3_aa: CASWGPEETQYF

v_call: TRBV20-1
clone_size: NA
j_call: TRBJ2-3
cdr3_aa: CSARDGAGGTDTQYF

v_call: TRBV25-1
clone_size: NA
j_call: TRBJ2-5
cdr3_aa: CASRAVGTSVETQYF

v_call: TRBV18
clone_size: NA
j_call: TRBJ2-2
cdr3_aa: CATGASDTGELFF

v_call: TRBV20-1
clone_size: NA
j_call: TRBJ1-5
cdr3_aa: CSAADRANQPQHF

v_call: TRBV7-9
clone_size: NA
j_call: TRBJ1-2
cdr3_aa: CASSSSGVGYGYTF

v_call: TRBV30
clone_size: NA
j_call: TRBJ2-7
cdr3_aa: CAWSGPVSDGQYF

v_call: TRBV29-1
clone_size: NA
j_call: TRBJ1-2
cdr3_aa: CSVGRGEGDYGYTF

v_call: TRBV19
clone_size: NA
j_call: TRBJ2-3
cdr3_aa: CASNLGSGTDTQYF

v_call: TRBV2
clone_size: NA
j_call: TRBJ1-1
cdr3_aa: CASSVFSNTEAFF

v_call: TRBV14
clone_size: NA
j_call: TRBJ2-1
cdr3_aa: CASSTGTGGYNEQFF

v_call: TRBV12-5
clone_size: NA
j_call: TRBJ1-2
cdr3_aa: CASGLVQGYYGYTF

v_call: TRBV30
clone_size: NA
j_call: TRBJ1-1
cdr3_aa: CAWRRTGGGTEAFF

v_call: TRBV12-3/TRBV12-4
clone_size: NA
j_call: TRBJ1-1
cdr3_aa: CASSPESEAFF

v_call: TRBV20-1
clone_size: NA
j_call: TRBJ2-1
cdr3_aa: CSASGGAGYNEQFF

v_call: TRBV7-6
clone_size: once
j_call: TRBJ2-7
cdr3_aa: CASSSRPGQGVYEQYF

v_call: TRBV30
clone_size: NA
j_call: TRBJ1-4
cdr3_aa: CAWSVTRTNEKLFF

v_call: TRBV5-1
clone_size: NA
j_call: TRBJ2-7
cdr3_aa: CASSSRSTTSYEQYF

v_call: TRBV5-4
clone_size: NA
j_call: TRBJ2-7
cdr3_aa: CASSPRQVGEQYF

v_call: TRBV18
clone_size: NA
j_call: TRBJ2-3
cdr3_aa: CASSPPRGGTDTQYF

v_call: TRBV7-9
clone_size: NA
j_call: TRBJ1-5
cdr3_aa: CASSLAGTGVGGNQPQHF

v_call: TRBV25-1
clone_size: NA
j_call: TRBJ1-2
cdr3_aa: CASSEQYTSGVYGYTF